This entry lists 5 T cell receptor beta chains sequenced from one sample in a study of control samples from healthy donors and cancer patients. Clones were read by immunoSEQ multiplex PCR, and TCRdb kept only the in-frame ones, dropping some. The sample lists 150,000 to 200,000 clones, 90% occurring once. The sample consisted of blood. The receptors shown here come from a woman aged 45-59 years in good health.

The chain couples TRBV4-3 to TRBJ2-7; D call uncertain. The CDR3 sequence is 14 residues long. V lost 0 bases to trimming and J lost 5 bases, with 11 bases between them. Looked up from germline, CDR1 is LGHNA and CDR2 is YSLEER. The CDR3 DNA follows: TGCGCCAGCAGCCAAGAGTATCAGGACCACGAGCAGTACTTC. This encodes CASSQEYQDHEQYF.

This chain links TRBV19 with TRBJ2-6, with D unclear. Trimming stripped 3 bases from V and 0 bases from J, with 9 bases between. The CDR3 length is 16 residues. Germline V lookup: CDR1 LNHDA, CDR2 SQIVND (reference sequence). CDR3 amino acids: CASSIPPGSGANVLTF. CDR3 in DNA: TGTGCCAGTAGTATCCCCCCCGGCTCTGGGGCCAACGTCCTGACTTTC. Complete variable domain (other parts from reference TRBV19 and TRBJ2-6): DGGITQSPKYLFRKEGQNVTLSCEQNLNHDAMYWYRQDPGQGLRLIYYSQIVNDFQKGDIAEGYSVSREKKESFPLTVTSAQKNPTAFYLCASSIPPGSGANVLTFGAGSRLTVL.

This chain links TRBV30 with TRBJ2-7; D is tentatively TRBD1 or TRBD2 (5 bases each). V was pared by 4 bases and J by 2 bases, with 18 bases between. Looked up from germline, CDR1 is GTSNPN and CDR2 is SVGIG (reference sequence). The CDR3 is 15 residues long. The CDR3: CAWKESIGEPYEQYF. CDR3 in DNA: TGTGCCTGGAAAGAATCAATAGGGGAGCCCTACGAGCAGTACTTC.

V and J are TRBV5-1 and TRBJ2-3, with a possible D match to TRBD2 (5 bases). With 2 bases removed from V and 4 bases from J, the gap between germline ends came to 26 bases. Germline values: CDR1 SGHRS, CDR2 YFSETQ. The length of the CDR3 is 19 residues. The CDR3 DNA follows: TGCGCCAGCAGCTTATCGGGTATCTTAAGACTGGCGGGCCCAGATACGCAGTATTTT. It translates to CASSLSGILRLAGPDTQYF.

The chain uses TRBV6-6 and TRBJ1-5; weak D call: TRBD1 (6 bases). The V gene's germline CDR1 is MNHNY and CDR2 SVGAGI (reference sequence). Trimming left V 4 bases short and J 4 bases short, with 17 bases between. CDR3 size: 16 residues. The DNA of the CDR3 is TGTGCCAGCAGTTCTCCCCAGGGGCTGGGAAATCAGCCCCAGCATTTT. This encodes CASSSPQGLGNQPQHF.